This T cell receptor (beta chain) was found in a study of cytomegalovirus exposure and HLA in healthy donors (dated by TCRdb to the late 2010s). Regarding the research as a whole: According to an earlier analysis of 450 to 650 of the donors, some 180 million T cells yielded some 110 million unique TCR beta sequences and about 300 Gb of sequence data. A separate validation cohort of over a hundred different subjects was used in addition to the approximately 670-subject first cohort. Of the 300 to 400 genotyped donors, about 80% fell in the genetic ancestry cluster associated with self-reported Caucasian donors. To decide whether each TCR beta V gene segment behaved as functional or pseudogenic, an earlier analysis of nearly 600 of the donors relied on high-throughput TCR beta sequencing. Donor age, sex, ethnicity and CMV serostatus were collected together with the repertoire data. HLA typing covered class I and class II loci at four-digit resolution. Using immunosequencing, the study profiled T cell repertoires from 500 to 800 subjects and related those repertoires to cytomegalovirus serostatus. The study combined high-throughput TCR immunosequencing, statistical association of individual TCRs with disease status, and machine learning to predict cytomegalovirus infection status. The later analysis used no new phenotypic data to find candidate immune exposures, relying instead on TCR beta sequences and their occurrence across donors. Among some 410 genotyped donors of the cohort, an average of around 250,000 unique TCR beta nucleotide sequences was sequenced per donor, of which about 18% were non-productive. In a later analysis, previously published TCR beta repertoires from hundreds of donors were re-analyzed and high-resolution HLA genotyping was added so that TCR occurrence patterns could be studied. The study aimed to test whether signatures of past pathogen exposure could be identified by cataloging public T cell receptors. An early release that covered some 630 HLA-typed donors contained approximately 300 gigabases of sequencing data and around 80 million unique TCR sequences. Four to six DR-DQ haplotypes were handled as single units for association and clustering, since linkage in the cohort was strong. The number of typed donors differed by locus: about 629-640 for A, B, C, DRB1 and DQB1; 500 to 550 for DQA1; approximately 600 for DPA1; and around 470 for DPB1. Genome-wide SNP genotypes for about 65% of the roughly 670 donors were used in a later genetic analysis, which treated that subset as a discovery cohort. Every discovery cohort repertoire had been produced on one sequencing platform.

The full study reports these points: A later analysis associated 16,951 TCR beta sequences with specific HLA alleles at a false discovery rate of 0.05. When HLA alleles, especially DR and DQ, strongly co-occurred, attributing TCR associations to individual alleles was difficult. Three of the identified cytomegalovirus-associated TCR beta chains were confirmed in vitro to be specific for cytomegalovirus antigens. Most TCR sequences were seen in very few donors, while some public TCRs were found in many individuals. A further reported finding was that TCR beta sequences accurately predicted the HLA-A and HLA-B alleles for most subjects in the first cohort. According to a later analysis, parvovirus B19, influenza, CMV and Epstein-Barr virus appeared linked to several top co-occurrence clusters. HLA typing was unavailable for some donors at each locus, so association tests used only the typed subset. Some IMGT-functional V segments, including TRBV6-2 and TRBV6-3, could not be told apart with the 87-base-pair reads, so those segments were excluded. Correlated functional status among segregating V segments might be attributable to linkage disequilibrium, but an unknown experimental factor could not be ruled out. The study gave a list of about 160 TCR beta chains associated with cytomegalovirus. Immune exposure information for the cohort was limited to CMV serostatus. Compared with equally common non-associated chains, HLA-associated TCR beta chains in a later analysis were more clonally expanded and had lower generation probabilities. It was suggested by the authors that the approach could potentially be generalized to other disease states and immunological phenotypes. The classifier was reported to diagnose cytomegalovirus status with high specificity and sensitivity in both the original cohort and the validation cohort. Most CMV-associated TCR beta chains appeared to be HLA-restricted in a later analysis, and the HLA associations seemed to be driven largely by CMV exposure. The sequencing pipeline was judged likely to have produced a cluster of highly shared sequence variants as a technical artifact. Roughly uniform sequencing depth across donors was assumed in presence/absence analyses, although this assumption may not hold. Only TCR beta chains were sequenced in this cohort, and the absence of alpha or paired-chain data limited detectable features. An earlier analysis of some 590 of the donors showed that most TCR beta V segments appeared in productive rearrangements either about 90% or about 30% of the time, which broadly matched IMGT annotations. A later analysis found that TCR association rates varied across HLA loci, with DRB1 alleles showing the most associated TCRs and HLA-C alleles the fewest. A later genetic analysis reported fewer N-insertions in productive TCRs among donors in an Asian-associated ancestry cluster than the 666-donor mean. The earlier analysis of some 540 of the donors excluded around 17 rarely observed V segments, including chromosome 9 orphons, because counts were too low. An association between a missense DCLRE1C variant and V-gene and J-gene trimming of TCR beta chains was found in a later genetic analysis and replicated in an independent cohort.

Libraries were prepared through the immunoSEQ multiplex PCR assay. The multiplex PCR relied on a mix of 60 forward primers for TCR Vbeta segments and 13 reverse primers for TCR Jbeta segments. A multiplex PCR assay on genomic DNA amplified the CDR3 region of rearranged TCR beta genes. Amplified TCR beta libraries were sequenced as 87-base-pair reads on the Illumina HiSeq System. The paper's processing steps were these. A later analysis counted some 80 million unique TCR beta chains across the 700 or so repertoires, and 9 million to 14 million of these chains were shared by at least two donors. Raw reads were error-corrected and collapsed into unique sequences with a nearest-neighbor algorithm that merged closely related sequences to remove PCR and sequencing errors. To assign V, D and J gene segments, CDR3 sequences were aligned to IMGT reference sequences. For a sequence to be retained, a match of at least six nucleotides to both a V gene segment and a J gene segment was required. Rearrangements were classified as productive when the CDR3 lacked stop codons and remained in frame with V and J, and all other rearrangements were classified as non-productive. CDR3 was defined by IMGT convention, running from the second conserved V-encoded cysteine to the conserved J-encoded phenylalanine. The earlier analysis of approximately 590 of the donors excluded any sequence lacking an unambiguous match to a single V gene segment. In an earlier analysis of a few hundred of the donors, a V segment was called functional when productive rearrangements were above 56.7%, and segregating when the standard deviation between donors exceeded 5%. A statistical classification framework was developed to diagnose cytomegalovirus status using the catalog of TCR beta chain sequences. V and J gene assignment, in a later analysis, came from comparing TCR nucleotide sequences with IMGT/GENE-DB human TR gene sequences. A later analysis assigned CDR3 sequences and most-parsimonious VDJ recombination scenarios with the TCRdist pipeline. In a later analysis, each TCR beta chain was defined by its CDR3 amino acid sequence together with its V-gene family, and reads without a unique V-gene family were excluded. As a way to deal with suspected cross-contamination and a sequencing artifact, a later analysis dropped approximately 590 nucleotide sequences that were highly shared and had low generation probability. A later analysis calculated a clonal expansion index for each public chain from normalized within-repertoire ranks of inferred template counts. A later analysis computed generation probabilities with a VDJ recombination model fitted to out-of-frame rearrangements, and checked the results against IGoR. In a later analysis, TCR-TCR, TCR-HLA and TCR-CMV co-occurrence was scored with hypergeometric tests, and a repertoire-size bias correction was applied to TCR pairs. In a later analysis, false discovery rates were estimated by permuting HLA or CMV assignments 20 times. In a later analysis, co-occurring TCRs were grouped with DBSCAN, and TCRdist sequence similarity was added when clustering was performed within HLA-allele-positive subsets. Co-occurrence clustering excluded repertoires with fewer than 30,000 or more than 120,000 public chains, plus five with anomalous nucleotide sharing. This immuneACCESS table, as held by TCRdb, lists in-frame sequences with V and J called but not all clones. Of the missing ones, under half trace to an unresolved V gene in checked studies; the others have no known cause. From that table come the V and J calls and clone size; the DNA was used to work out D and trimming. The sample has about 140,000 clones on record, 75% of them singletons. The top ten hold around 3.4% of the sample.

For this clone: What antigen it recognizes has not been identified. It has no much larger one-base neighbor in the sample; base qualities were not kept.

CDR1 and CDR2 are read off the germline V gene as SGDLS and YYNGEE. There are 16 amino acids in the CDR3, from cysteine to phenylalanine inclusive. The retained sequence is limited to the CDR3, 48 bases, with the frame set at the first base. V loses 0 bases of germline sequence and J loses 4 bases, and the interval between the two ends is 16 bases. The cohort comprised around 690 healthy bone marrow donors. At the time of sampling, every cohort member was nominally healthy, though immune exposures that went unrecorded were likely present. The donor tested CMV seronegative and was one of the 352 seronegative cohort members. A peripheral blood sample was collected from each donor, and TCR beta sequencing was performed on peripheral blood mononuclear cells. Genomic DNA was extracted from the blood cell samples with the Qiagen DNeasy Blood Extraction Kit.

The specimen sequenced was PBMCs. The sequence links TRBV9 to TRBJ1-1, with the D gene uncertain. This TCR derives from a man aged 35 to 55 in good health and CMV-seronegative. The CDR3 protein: CASSVVRQTGSTEAFF. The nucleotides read TGTGCCAGCAGCGTAGTCCGGCAGACGGGGAGCACTGAAGCTTTCTTT.